The present T cell receptor beta chain was sequenced within a study of shared clonotypes between healthy human individuals. Study results and caveats: Sequencing depth was a factor that was expected to affect clonotype sharing among donors.

This CDR3 has 15 residues. Trimming removed 1 base from V and 1 base from J, with 11 bases in between. Germline loops: CDR1 MNHNS, CDR2 SASEGT. Measured with immunoSEQ multiplex PCR; TCRdb has only the in-frame clones, and not every one. The profile shows fewer than 650,000 clones, approximately 80% of them singletons. About this clone itself: Its antigen remains unidentified.

The receptor was isolated from a woman between 35 and 50 years old in good health. Some clones in this sample may be carry-over from other donors' samples. V gene TRBV6-1 combines with J gene TRBJ2-7, with D possibly TRBD2 on 6 matching bases. The sequenced sample consisted of PBMCs. In nucleotides, the CDR3 is TGTGCCAGCAGTGAAGAGGGAGGAGCATCCTACGAGCAGTACTTC. Its translation: CASSEEGGASYEQYF.